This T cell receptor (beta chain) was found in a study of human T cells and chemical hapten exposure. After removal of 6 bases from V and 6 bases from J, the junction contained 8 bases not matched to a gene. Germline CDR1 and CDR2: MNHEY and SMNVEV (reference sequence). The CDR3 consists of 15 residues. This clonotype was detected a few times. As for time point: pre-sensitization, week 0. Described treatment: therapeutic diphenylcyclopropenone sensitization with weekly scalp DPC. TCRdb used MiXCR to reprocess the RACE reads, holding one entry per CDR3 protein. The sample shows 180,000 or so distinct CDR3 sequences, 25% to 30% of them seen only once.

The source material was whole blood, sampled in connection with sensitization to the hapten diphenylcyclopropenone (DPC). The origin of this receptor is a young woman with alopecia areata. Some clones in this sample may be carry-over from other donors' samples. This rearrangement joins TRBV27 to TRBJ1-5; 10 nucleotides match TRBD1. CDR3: CASRLTGGAGQPQHF. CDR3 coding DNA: TGTGCCAGCAGACTGACAGGGGGCGCGGGTCAGCCCCAGCATTTT.